The clone carrying this T cell receptor (beta chain) was found a few times. What it binds is not known. TCRbeta library preparation incorporated unique molecular identifiers. MiXCR, run by TCRdb on the PCR reads, gives a single entry per CDR3 protein. The sample yields 400,000 to 450,000 distinct CDR3 sequences, around two fifths seen once. This record belongs to a study of T-cell reconstitution after alpha-beta-depleted transplantation in children. The ends lost 7 bases at V and 4 bases at J; junction bases unmatched: 7. The CDR3 consists of 14 residues. The germline V gene has CDR1 ENHRY and CDR2 SYGVKD. Points from the study as a whole: Surviving recipient T cells and thymic progenitors accounted for the high day-60 TCRbeta diversity observed in some patients. The study reportedly traced alpha-beta T cells about two months after transplant to several hundred expanded graft clones.

The sequences come from PBMCs, collected before TCRalphabeta/CD19-depleted stem cell transplant. This chain connects TRBV10-3 to TRBJ2-7; 10 nucleotides line up with TRBD2. This receptor was obtained from a girl under 10 years old with aplastic anemia, due to receive a stem cell transplant. The CDR3 nucleotides are TGTGCCATCACTTCTGCTAGCGGGAGATACGAGCAGTACTTC. Residues: CAITSASGRYEQYF.